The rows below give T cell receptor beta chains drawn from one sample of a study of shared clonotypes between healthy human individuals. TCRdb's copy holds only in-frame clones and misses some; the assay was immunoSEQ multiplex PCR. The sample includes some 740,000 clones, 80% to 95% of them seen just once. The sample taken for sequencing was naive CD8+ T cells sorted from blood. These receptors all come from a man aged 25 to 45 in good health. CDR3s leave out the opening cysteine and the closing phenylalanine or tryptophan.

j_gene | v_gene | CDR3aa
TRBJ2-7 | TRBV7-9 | ASSLELAGDEQY
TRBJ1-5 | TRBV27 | ASSLAGVNQPQH
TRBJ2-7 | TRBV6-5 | ASNSAGSYEQY
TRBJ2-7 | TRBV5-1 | ASSTTPGGLAVYEQY
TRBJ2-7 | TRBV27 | ASSYPGQGTYEQY
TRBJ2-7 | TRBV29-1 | SVAPRSGLSYEQY
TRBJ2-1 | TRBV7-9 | ASSPVTRGMNEQF
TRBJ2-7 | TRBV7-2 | ASSIYPTYEQY
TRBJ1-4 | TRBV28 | ASSVTGTGTEKLF
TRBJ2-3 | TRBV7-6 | ASSLATDTQY
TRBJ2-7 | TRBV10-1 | ASSDRENSYEQY
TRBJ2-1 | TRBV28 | ASSLATYNEQF
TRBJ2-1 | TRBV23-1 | ASSPRTSGSDEQF
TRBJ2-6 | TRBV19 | ASSQTALGSGANVLT
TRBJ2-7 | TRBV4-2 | ASSQDLGDRAYEQY
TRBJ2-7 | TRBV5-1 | ASRLTSYEQY
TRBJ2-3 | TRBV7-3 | ASSPGVARTDTQY
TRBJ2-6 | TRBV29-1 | SVATSSGANVLT
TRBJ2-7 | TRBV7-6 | ASSPAGTVYEQY
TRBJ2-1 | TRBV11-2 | ASSVWWFDEQF
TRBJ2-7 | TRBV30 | AWGQAVSYEQY
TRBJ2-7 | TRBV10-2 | ASSESVRVDEQY
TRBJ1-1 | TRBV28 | ASSWMNTEAF
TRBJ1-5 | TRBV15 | ATSRGPPHNQPQH
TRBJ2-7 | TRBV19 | ASSPSGSSYEQY
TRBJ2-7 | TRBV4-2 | ASSQTGLVHEQY
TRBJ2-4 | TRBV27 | ASSRKWGGKNIQY
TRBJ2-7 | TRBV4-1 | ASSQSLAGITYEQY
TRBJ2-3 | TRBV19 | ASSVTSGSPDTQY
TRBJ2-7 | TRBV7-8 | ASSLGSATGHNEQY
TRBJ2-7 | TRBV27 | ASSPQTDTYEQY
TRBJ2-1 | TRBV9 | ASSVITGGYNEQF
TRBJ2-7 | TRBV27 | ASISGAEQY
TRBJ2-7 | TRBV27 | ASSLLAGGSYEQY
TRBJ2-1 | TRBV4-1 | ASSQLAGSYNEQF
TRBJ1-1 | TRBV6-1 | ASSERGPITEAF
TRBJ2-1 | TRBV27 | ASSLSGSLNEQF